The rows below give T cell receptor beta chains drawn from one sample of a study of blood T cell repertoires in COVID-19. Profiling relied on immunoSEQ multiplex PCR, and the TCRdb table lists in-frame clones only, not all of them. This sample has under 200,000 clones, with roughly 84% found just once. The sample was PBMCs or T cells enriched from blood (not recorded which). Receptors were obtained from a woman aged 30 to 39 who had been exposed to COVID-19. CDR3s include the opening cysteine and the closing phenylalanine or tryptophan. D genes are given only for firm matches. Some rows have no size entry. The others give once, few or many, or a class for an expanded clone.

TRBJ2-7,once,NA,TRBV12-2,CASRSLPVVSRAYEQYF,TGTGCAAGTCGCTCTCTCCCAGTGGTTAGCCGAGCTTACGAGCAGTACTTC
TRBJ1-4,NA,NA,TRBV4-2,CASSQDRAGGATNEKLFF,TGTGCCAGCAGCCAAGATCGGGCAGGCGGGGCAACTAATGAAAAACTGTTTTTT
TRBJ1-1,NA,NA,TRBV29-1,CSVLSGNTEAFF,TGCAGCGTTTTATCAGGTAACACTGAAGCTTTCTTT
TRBJ1-5,NA,NA,TRBV7-6,CASSLAQKGGGNQPQHF,TGTGCCAGCAGCTTAGCGCAAAAGGGAGGCGGCAATCAGCCCCAGCATTTT
TRBJ2-7,NA,TRBD1,TRBV4-1,CASSHPGGYEQYF,TGCGCCAGCAGCCATCCAGGGGGCTACGAGCAGTACTTC
TRBJ1-5,once,TRBD1,TRBV27,CASSSTGGGNSNQPQHF,TGTGCCAGCAGTTCAACAGGGGGTGGCAATAGCAATCAGCCCCAGCATTTT
TRBJ1-2,NA,NA,TRBV30,CAWSVQSAGGYTF,TGTGCCTGGAGTGTACAATCTGCAGGAGGCTACACCTTC
TRBJ1-3,once,NA,TRBV14,CASSPGTAGNTIYF,TGTGCCAGCAGCCCCGGGACTGCTGGAAACACCATATATTTT
TRBJ2-3,NA,TRBD2,TRBV7-9,CASSLEGGGTDTQYF,TGTGCCAGCAGCTTAGAGGGAGGGGGCACAGATACGCAGTATTTT
TRBJ1-4,NA,TRBD1,TRBV6-5,CASRGRDSRNEKLFF,TGTGCCAGCAGAGGAAGGGACAGCCGTAATGAAAAACTGTTTTTT
TRBJ1-5,once,NA,TRBV12-3/TRBV12-4,CASRLRGGQPQHF,TGTGCCAGCAGGCTGCGGGGTGGACAGCCCCAGCATTTT
TRBJ1-1,few,NA,TRBV5-4,CASSSTPGNTEAFF,TGTGCCAGCAGCTCCACTCCAGGGAACACTGAAGCTTTCTTT
TRBJ2-3,NA,NA,TRBV19,CASSQDRNTDTQYF,TGTGCCAGTAGTCAAGACAGAAACACAGATACGCAGTATTTT
TRBJ1-3,NA,NA,TRBV3-1/TRBV3-2,CASSQGSTGGNTIYF,TGTGCCAGCAGCCAAGGGAGTACAGGGGGAAACACCATATATTTT
TRBJ1-2,NA,TRBD1,TRBV27,CASSPSTGANYGYTF,TGTGCCAGCAGTCCTTCGACAGGGGCTAACTATGGCTACACCTTC
TRBJ1-2,NA,TRBD1,TRBV6-1,CASSEDLGQGYGYGYTF,TGTGCCAGCAGTGAAGATCTAGGACAGGGGTACGGCTATGGCTACACCTTC
TRBJ2-3,NA,TRBD1,TRBV7-9,CASSYVRGTGPSTDTQYF,TGTGCCAGCAGCTACGTTAGGGGGACAGGGCCAAGCACAGATACGCAGTATTTT
TRBJ1-5,NA,TRBD1,TRBV6-2/TRBV6-3,CASSDRGIGQHF,TGTGCCAGCAGTGACAGGGGAATCGGACAGCATTTT
TRBJ1-3,NA,TRBD1,TRBV5-6,CASSYRGSGNTIYF,TGTGCCAGCAGTTACAGGGGATCTGGAAACACCATATATTTT
TRBJ1-1,once,NA,TRBV7-9,CASRQTDSEAFF,TGTGCCAGCCGCCAGACAGACAGTGAAGCTTTCTTT
TRBJ2-5,NA,NA,TRBV19,CASSDSLSLQETQYF,TGTGCCAGTAGCGACAGCCTAAGCCTCCAAGAGACCCAGTACTTC
TRBJ1-5,NA,NA,TRBV20-1,CSASTDPYSNQPQHF,TGCAGTGCTAGTACAGACCCTTATAGCAATCAGCCCCAGCATTTT
TRBJ2-7,NA,TRBD1,TRBV30,CAWSRGGPREQYF,TGTGCCTGGAGTAGAGGGGGCCCGAGAGAGCAGTACTTC
TRBJ2-1,NA,TRBD2,TRBV5-4,CASSLRSGGKDEQFF,TGTGCCAGCAGCTTGCGTAGCGGGGGTAAGGATGAGCAGTTCTTC
TRBJ2-3,NA,TRBD2,TRBV5-1,CASSWRTSGTDTQYF,TGCGCCAGCAGCTGGAGGACTAGCGGCACAGATACGCAGTATTTT
TRBJ2-2,NA,TRBD2,TRBV3-1/TRBV3-2,CASRQLANGELFF,TGTGCCAGCAGGCAACTAGCGAACGGGGAGCTGTTTTTT
TRBJ1-2,few,NA,TRBV7-9,CASSGWGLTYGYTF,TGTGCCAGCAGCGGATGGGGGCTCACCTATGGCTACACCTTC
TRBJ2-2,once,TRBD1,TRBV29-1,CSASHRGTGTAGELFF,TGCAGCGCTTCCCATCGAGGGACAGGGACGGCCGGGGAGCTGTTTTTT
TRBJ2-7,few,TRBD2,TRBV5-4,CASRAGGPGEQYF,TGTGCCAGCAGAGCGGGGGGGCCGGGAGAGCAGTACTTC
TRBJ2-3,NA,TRBD2,TRBV2,CASSVRGTRWTRADTQYF,TGTGCCAGCAGTGTTCGCGGGACTAGGTGGACAAGGGCAGATACGCAGTATTTT
TRBJ2-5,once,NA,TRBV5-1,CASSLNSGPETQYF,TGCGCCAGCAGCTTGAACTCCGGTCCGGAGACCCAGTACTTC
TRBJ2-1,NA,TRBD2,TRBV5-1,CASSLGPYLAGGHNEQFF,TGCGCCAGCAGCTTGGGCCCCTATCTGGCGGGGGGTCACAATGAGCAGTTCTTC
TRBJ1-5,NA,TRBD1,TRBV4-1,CASSQDIGTGSGPQHF,TGCGCCAGCAGCCAAGATATCGGGACAGGCTCGGGGCCCCAGCATTTT
TRBJ1-2,few,NA,TRBV20-1,CSASLRSINYGYTF,TGCAGTGCTAGTCTTAGGAGTATTAACTATGGCTACACCTTC
TRBJ1-1,NA,TRBD1,TRBV2,CASVDRDYMNTEAFF,TGTGCCAGCGTGGACAGGGATTACATGAACACTGAAGCTTTCTTT
TRBJ2-7,NA,NA,TRBV7-2,CASSLVGGPPPGGEQYF,TGTGCCAGCAGCTTAGTAGGAGGTCCACCGCCCGGGGGCGAGCAGTACTTC
TRBJ2-7,NA,NA,TRBV7-8,CASSLGRDTIYEQYF,TGTGCCAGCAGCTTGGGACGGGACACTATCTACGAGCAGTACTTC
TRBJ1-4,NA,TRBD1,TRBV7-9,CASSPRIDTGTGSGKLFF,TGTGCCAGCAGCCCCAGGATTGATACCGGGACAGGGTCAGGAAAACTGTTTTTT
TRBJ1-4,NA,NA,TRBV4-2,CASSQDHIGGAPNEKLFF,TGTGCCAGCAGCCAAGATCATATCGGGGGGGCACCTAATGAAAAACTGTTTTTT
TRBJ1-1,few,TRBD1,TRBV5-4,CASSLQGVRGTEAFF,TGTGCCAGCAGCTTACAGGGGGTAAGGGGGACTGAAGCTTTCTTT
TRBJ1-4,once,NA,TRBV3-1/TRBV3-2,CASSSRAKGKKLFF,TGTGCCAGCAGCTCCCGAGCGAAGGGGAAAAAACTGTTTTTT
TRBJ1-3,NA,NA,TRBV18,CASSPPVAVESGNTIYF,TGTGCCAGCTCACCACCGGTGGCGGTGGAGTCTGGAAACACCATATATTTT
TRBJ1-4,NA,NA,TRBV27,CASSAHRVSNEKLFF,TGTGCCAGCAGCGCCCACAGGGTTTCTAATGAAAAACTGTTTTTT
TRBJ1-1,NA,TRBD1,TRBV9,CASSKTGGASTTTEAFF,TGTGCCAGCAGCAAGACAGGGGGCGCGAGTACAACCACTGAAGCTTTCTTT
TRBJ1-1,NA,TRBD1,TRBV7-9,CASSFFTGTGGTEAFF,TGTGCCAGCAGCTTCTTTACCGGGACAGGCGGCACTGAAGCTTTCTTT
TRBJ1-2,NA,TRBD1,TRBV7-9,CASSGTGGGYTF,TGTGCCAGCAGCGGGACAGGGGGCGGCTACACCTTC
TRBJ2-5,NA,NA,TRBV7-9,CASSLTAGQETQYF,TGTGCCAGCAGTCTAACAGCGGGCCAAGAGACCCAGTACTTC
TRBJ2-5,NA,NA,TRBV11-2,CASTQNEGVQYF,TGTGCCAGCACCCAGAATGAGGGGGTACAGTACTTC
TRBJ2-3,NA,NA,TRBV7-2,CASSSSPASSTDTQYF,TGTGCCAGCAGCTCTAGCCCAGCGTCTAGCACAGATACGCAGTATTTT